The clone carrying this T cell receptor (beta chain) was detected once. V lost 0 bases to trimming and J lost 4 bases, with 13 bases between them. The germline CDR1 and CDR2 sequences are SGHRS and YFSETQ. The CDR3 is 15 residues long. Assay: immunoSEQ multiplex PCR; the TCRdb copy retains only in-frame clones and omits some. The data hold 150,000 to 200,000 clones, with about 83% observed a single time. Assignment of participants to cohorts was predicated upon participant-reported clinical history. Recovered status in Cohort 3 required two negative PCRs, clearance, or symptom resolution. This record belongs to a study of blood T cell repertoires in COVID-19.

V usage is TRBV5-1 and J usage is TRBJ2-5, with TRBD2 as a possible D gene (6 bases). The source of this sequence is a woman aged 30 to 39 who had recovered from COVID-19. Sequenced: PBMCs or T cells enriched from blood (not recorded which). CDR3: CASSLAPGVRETQYF. As DNA, the CDR3 is TGCGCCAGCAGCTTGGCTCCGGGGGTTCGAGAGACCCAGTACTTC.